These 22 T cell receptor beta chains came from one sample sequenced in a study of CD4 T cells in relation to SARS-CoV-2 and coronaviruses. Sequencing was performed with immunoSEQ multiplex PCR; in TCRdb, only in-frame clones are kept and a portion is missing. Here the sample spans around 16,000 clones, around 74% being singletons. Their antigens remain unidentified. Unexposed donor CD4+ T cells date from about 2011-2018, before the COVID-19 pandemic. The cells were cultured for about ten days before CD4+ T cells were isolated. Sequenced material: CD4+ T cells from PBMCs, cultured in vitro. These receptor sequences come from a human donor in good health.

This clone has only one observation. V and J are TRBV30 and TRBJ1-2; D ambiguous. Trimming cost V 1 base and J 0 bases, with 3 bases left between them. The germline CDR1 and CDR2 sequences are GTSNPN and SVGIG (reference sequence). The CDR3 length is 12 residues. This chain's CDR3 is CAWSGSNYGYTF. CDR3 sequence (DNA): TGTGCCTGGAGTGGATCTAACTATGGCTACACCTTC.

The rearrangement links TRBV3-1 (or the pseudogene TRBV3-2) to TRBJ1-2; no clear D gene. The V gene's germline CDR1 is LGHDT and CDR2 YNNKEL (reference sequence). With 4 bases removed from V and 4 bases from J, the gap between germline ends came to 10 bases. CDR3 length equals 13 residues. Here the CDR3 reads CASSLTETYGYTF. The CDR3 DNA is TGTGCCAGCAGCCTAACAGAAACCTATGGCTACACCTTC.

The chain recombines TRBV5-8 with TRBJ2-1, with no clear D. There are 16 residues in the CDR3. Looked up from germline, CDR1 is SGHTS and CDR2 is YDEGEE. Trimming stripped 0 bases from V and 4 bases from J, with 14 bases between. This CDR3 reads CASSLEVVGRYNEQFF. CDR3 bases: TGTGCCAGCAGCTTGGAGGTAGTTGGGCGTTACAATGAGCAGTTCTTC.

The chain carries TRBV19 and TRBJ1-5; D uncertain. Looked up from germline, CDR1 is LNHDA and CDR2 is SQIVND (reference sequence). The CDR3 has 15 amino acids. Trimming removed 9 bases from V and 0 bases from J, with 15 bases in between. The CDR3 DNA reads as TGTGCCAGCACTACGACGGGGAATAGCAATCAGCCCCAGCATTTT. Protein product: CASTTTGNSNQPQHF. The entire variable domain, with the rest obtained from reference TRBV19 and TRBJ1-5, is as follows: DGGITQSPKYLFRKEGQNVTLSCEQNLNHDAMYWYRQDPGQGLRLIYYSQIVNDFQKGDIAEGYSVSREKKESFPLTVTSAQKNPTAFYLCASTTTGNSNQPQHFGDGTRLSIL.

The rearrangement links TRBV18 to TRBJ2-5; 8 bases align to TRBD1. Per the germline V gene, CDR1 is KGHSH and CDR2 is LQKENI. The CDR3 length is 14 residues. V shed 6 bases and J 3 bases; nucleotides not matched to a gene: 6. The CDR3 loop is CASSAQGGEETQYF. The CDR3 coding sequence is TGTGCCAGCTCGGCACAGGGGGGCGAAGAGACCCAGTACTTC.

CDR3 amino acids: CASSILAGESDTQYF. CDR3 nucleotide sequence: TGTGCCAGTAGTATCTTAGCGGGAGAGTCAGATACGCAGTATTTT. This chain links TRBV19 with TRBJ2-3; TRBD2 matches 9 bases. Germline V gives CDR1 LNHDA, CDR2 SQIVND (reference sequence). V was clipped by 3 bases and J by 4 bases; unmatched bases: 5. The CDR3 is 15 amino acids.

CDR3 in amino acids: CASTGKSEARKAFF. The CDR3, as DNA: TGTGCCAGTACGGGGAAATCGGAGGCGAGAAAAGCTTTCTTT. V is TRBV19 and J is TRBJ1-1; no clear D gene. Trimming removed 7 bases at V and 9 bases at J, with 21 bases between. The CDR3 totals 14 residues. Per the germline V gene, CDR1 is LNHDA and CDR2 is SQIVND (reference sequence).

This clone has just one count. This rearrangement joins TRBV7-9 to TRBJ1-3, with D possibly being TRBD1 (5 bases). Per the germline V gene, CDR1 is SEHNR and CDR2 is FQNEAQ (reference sequence). The CDR3 is made up of 15 amino acids. V dropped 5 bases and J dropped 0 bases, with 11 bases sitting between them. The CDR3 loop reads CASSPRGGSGNTIYF. CDR3 DNA: TGTGCCAGCAGCCCGCGGGGGGGCTCTGGAAACACCATATATTTT.

V usage is TRBV4-1 and J usage is TRBJ2-7; D not resolved. CDR1 is MGHRA and CDR2 is YSYEKL in the germline V gene. Trimming stripped 0 bases from V and 6 bases from J, with 9 bases between. The CDR3 sequence is 13 residues long. CDR3 region: CASSQDWSLEQYF. The CDR3 coding sequence is TGCGCCAGCAGCCAAGATTGGTCTCTCGAGCAGTACTTC.

This clone has a handful of counts. V gene TRBV21-1 combines with J gene TRBJ1-3; the table assigns TRBD1, which was not confirmed against the DNA. TRBV21-1 is deemed a pseudogene. The CDR3 totals 18 residues. In DNA, the CDR3 is TGTGCCAGCAGCAAAGGGGGCAGCCGCCGAGACTCTGGAAACACCATATATTTT. It is translated as CASSKGGSRRDSGNTIYF.

The chain combines TRBV6-5 with TRBJ1-1; 7 nucleotides agree with TRBD1. CDR1 and CDR2 (germline): MNHEY, SVGAGI. The trim removed 8 bases at V and 2 bases at J, leaving 11 bases unmatched. The CDR3 has 15 amino acids. The CDR3 protein is CASLGQAAPNTEAFF. CDR3 in DNA: TGTGCCAGCCTAGGACAGGCTGCCCCCAACACTGAAGCTTTCTTT.

The chain recombines TRBV9 with TRBJ2-2, with TRBD2 identical over 11 bases. The germline CDR1 and CDR2 sequences are SGDLS and YYNGEE. The CDR3 loop spans 15 amino acids. The V segment lost 5 bases and the J segment 6 bases; nucleotides outside the gene matches: 6. The CDR3, as DNA: TGTGCCAGCAGTGCTACTAGCGGGAGTGCCGGGGAGCTGTTTTTT. Protein sequence: CASSATSGSAGELFF.

The chain has TRBV6-2 or TRBV6-3 and TRBJ2-5, with D uncertain. V lost 5 bases and J 1 base, leaving 14 bases between the germline ends. This CDR3 has 15 residues. Germline V gene lookup returns CDR1 MNHEY and CDR2 SVGEGT. The chain's CDR3 is CASSPGPGAQETQYF. DNA for the CDR3: TGTGCCAGCAGTCCCGGGCCAGGTGCCCAAGAGACCCAGTACTTC.

The chain has TRBV12-5 and TRBJ2-7; D might be TRBD2 (6 bases). V gave up 6 bases and J gave up 0 bases, with 18 bases separating them. The germline CDR1 and CDR2 sequences are LGHNT and FRNRAP. This CDR3 has 16 residues. The CDR3 spells CASGGTRGGSSYEQYF. The CDR3, as DNA: TGTGCTAGTGGGGGGACGAGAGGAGGGAGCTCCTACGAGCAGTACTTC.

The gene calls are TRBV30 and TRBJ2-7; D is unresolved. V lost 0 bases and J 3 bases, leaving 18 bases between the germline ends. The germline V gene has CDR1 GTSNPN and CDR2 SVGIG (reference sequence). The CDR3 runs to 16 residues. Here the CDR3 reads CAWSVPYIRSIYEQYF. CDR3 bases: TGTGCCTGGAGTGTACCATACATAAGGTCTATCTACGAGCAGTACTTC.

The chain uses TRBV5-4 and TRBJ2-1; TRBD2 matches 8 bases. From germline, CDR1 is SGHNT and CDR2 YYREEE (reference sequence). The CDR3 is 14 amino acids. The V and J ends lost 5 bases and 4 bases, in that order; junction bases with no gene match: 5. This CDR3 reads CASSASGSYNEQFF. CDR3 nucleotides: TGTGCCAGCAGTGCCAGCGGGAGTTACAATGAGCAGTTCTTC.

The V gene is TRBV27, the J gene TRBJ1-3; no firm D call. V shed 5 bases and J shed 0 bases, with 5 bases lying between them. CDR1 is MNHEY and CDR2 is SMNVEV in the germline V gene (reference sequence). The CDR3 has 13 residues. The DNA of the CDR3 is TGTGCCAGCAGTGGGGTCTCTGGAAACACCATATATTTT. Translation gives CASSGVSGNTIYF.

V and J are TRBV6-1 and TRBJ2-5, with D perhaps matching TRBD2 (6 bases). The CDR3 runs to 16 residues. V dropped 1 base and J dropped 5 bases, with 17 bases sitting between them. Germline V CDR1 and CDR2: MNHNS, SASEGT. CDR3 amino acids: CASSEEVEGGRETQYF. The CDR3 bases are TGTGCCAGCAGTGAAGAGGTGGAGGGCGGAAGGGAGACCCAGTACTTC.

The gene calls are TRBV11-2 and TRBJ2-7, with TRBD2 identical over 8 bases. Germline CDR1 SGHAT, CDR2 FQNNGV. The ends lost 1 base at V and 7 bases at J; junction bases unmatched: 3. CDR3 length equals 13 residues. The CDR3 protein is CASSLGTGGEQYF. The CDR3 coding sequence is TGTGCCAGCAGCTTAGGGACGGGGGGGGAGCAGTACTTC.

This clone was detected a few times. V usage is TRBV10-1 and J usage is TRBJ2-7; TRBD1 aligns across 9 bases. V lost 7 bases and J lost 4; bases outside the gene matches: 5. Looked up from germline, CDR1 is WNHNN and CDR2 is SYGVQD (reference sequence). This CDR3 is built from 13 residues. DNA of the CDR3: TGCGCCAGCACGGGACAGGGATCTTACGAGCAGTACTTC. Translated, it gives CASTGQGSYEQYF.

This clone occurred a few times. The rearrangement links TRBV5-4 to TRBJ1-1; 7 nucleotides line up with TRBD1. The trim removed 4 bases at V and 2 bases at J, leaving 8 bases unmatched. The CDR3 has 15 amino acids. Germline V CDR1 and CDR2: SGHNT, YYREEE (reference sequence). In DNA form, the CDR3 reads TGTGCCAGCAGCCACTCATGGACAGGAAACACTGAAGCTTTCTTT. Its protein is CASSHSWTGNTEAFF.

This clone was seen only a few times. The chain joins TRBV29-1 to TRBJ1-2; D might be TRBD1 (5 bases). CDR3 length: 11 amino acids. V was trimmed by 7 bases and J by 7 bases, leaving 13 bases between them. The V gene's germline CDR1 is SQVTM and CDR2 ANQGSEA. CDR3 nucleotides: TGCAGCGCCCCGTCCGGGGGTGGCTACACCTTC. Translating it yields CSAPSGGGYTF.